This TCR beta chain was obtained from a study of regulatory T cells in long-lasting Graves disease (dated by TCRdb to 2020 to 2022). Some background on the complete study: In the newly diagnosed Graves' disease group, patients had been taking antithyroid drugs for less than 3 months. Patients with persistent Graves' disease were compared with patients with newly diagnosed Graves' disease using TCR sequencing and RNA sequencing of peripheral blood. The study was registered as a clinical trial and conducted in China. A total of roughly 33 samples were covered by TCR sequencing, comprising some 13 persistent and about 20 newly diagnosed Graves' disease patients.

This clonotype was detected only a few times. It lacks a known antigen. Per-base quality was not reported, and no clone a single base away is much larger than it. The protocol used for the library was multiplex PCR. The listed sequencing device is Illumina HiSeq 4000. iRepertoire HTBI primers and Arm-PCR amplification of CDR3 regions were used to construct TCR beta libraries. PCR products were gel purified before sequencing. The original methods were these. A total of roughly 67 TRBV and some 13 TRBJ segments were identified across samples and were used for gene usage analysis of CDR3 amino acid clonotypes. COPE and FqMerger were used to merge filtered high-quality paired reads into contigs. BLAST was used to align contigs to IMGT TRBV, TRBD and TRBJ reference genes, with CDR3 defined following IMGT. Clonotypes above 0.1% frequency were classified as highly expanded clones. Repertoire diversity was measured by Shannon entropy, and V-J evenness by the Gini coefficient. Clonotypes shared by more than one individual were considered public. Starting from the raw public reads, TCRdb applied fastp trimming at Q25, assembled clones with MiXCR and retained in-frame beta chains. Records with the same CDR3 protein are collapsed into one entry carrying the most frequent genes and DNA. These V and J calls originate from TCRdb's pipeline instead of the authors' own analysis. Present in this sample are 500,000 to 700,000 distinct CDR3 sequences, roughly 15% of which were seen just once. 18% of the sample goes to the ten largest clones.

The time point label, as the study defines it: newly diagnosed GD, antithyroid drugs for less than 3 months. For both TCR sequencing and RNA sequencing, RNA was extracted from PBMCs using TRIzol. Graves' disease was diagnosed according to American Thyroid Association guidelines. Recruitment of patients was carried out at an endocrinology department in Xi'an, China. Each patient gave approximately 10 milliliters of peripheral blood, collected in an EDTA anticoagulant tube. Ficoll Paque Plus density gradient separation was used to isolate PBMCs, and no additional T cell sorting was done. RNA quality was checked with an Agilent 2100 Bioanalyzer and agarose gel, and concentration with a NanoDrop 2000. Overall study results and their limits: More public clonotypes were shared among persistent patients (fewer than 3,000) than among newly diagnosed patients (more than 900). Sequencing and analysis were limited to the TCR beta chain. Only peripheral blood was studied, because thyroid tissue, the primary lesion, was inaccessible. Compared with newly diagnosed patients, patients with persistent Graves' disease had lower TCR Shannon entropy and fewer highly expanded clones, which suggests clonal expansion. As a limitation, the authors acknowledged that the small sample size may reduce accuracy. Persistent disease showed preferential use of TRBV28, TRBJ1-2 and TRBJ2-5, whereas newly diagnosed disease favored TRBV20-1 and TRBJ2-1.

CDR1 SGHRS and CDR2 YFSETQ were looked up in the germline V gene. The cysteine opens and the phenylalanine closes a CDR3 of 15 amino acids. CDR3 DNA is the only sequence kept; it has 45 bases, read in frame from the first base. V loses 4 bases, J loses 13 bases, and the germline ends lie 26 bases apart. This sample was shared with a second study, whose subject was T cells in Graves' hyperthyroidism and ophthalmopathy. From the second report: Stable Graves' hyperthyroidism was defined as the absence of progression to ophthalmopathy over 18 months of follow-up. Hyperthyroidism patients were newly diagnosed, with disease duration under 2 months, and aged 18 to 65 years. Exclusion was applied to patients with uncontrolled infections, other autoimmune diseases, pregnancy or lactation. Diagnoses were established on the basis of clinical symptoms, serum thyroxine and TRAb, thyroid ultrasound, and orbital computed tomography. For the first round of RT-PCR on the TCR CDR3, the HTBI primer set was used together with the Qiagen OneStep RT-PCR kit. Most expanded thyroid clonotypes (frequency above 0.001) were also found in blood, which suggests that blood repertoires may mirror thyroid immune responses. A model built on a 13 V-J signature distinguished ophthalmopathy from stable hyperthyroidism, reaching roughly 88% sensitivity and under 84% specificity in cross-validation and 80%/75% in testing. In validation, the model predicted progression to ophthalmopathy with just under 71% sensitivity and about 73% specificity, a median of approximately 6.7 months before onset. To identify distinguishing TCR V-J signatures, a discovery cohort of 90 to 100 patients was used, comprising some 45 with Graves' ophthalmopathy and some 60 with stable Graves' hyperthyroidism. An independent validation cohort of some 18 hyperthyroidism patients and 17 patients who later progressed to ophthalmopathy tested prospective prediction of ophthalmopathy. The 75 to 100 discovery patients were randomly split 7:3 into training and test sets. Thyroid tissue and blood T-cell repertoires from six Graves' hyperthyroidism patients were also compared in the study. Once sampling was done, hyperthyroidism patients were given methimazole at a starting dose of 30 mg daily, whereas ophthalmopathy patients were given high-dose intravenous methylprednisolone. The libraries were constructed in a second round of multiplex PCR and then size-selected and purified. Sequencing of the libraries was done on an Illumina HiSeq2000 using paired-end 100 bp reads. Raw data were processed with SOAPnuke, discarding reads with adapters, uncalled bases, mean Phred below 15, or no exact constant-primer or identifier match. COPE v1.2.5 was used to merge the high-quality paired reads, and each unique nucleotide sequence was defined as a clonotype. MiTCR v1.1 was used to align the clonotypes against IMGT TRBV, TRBD and TRBJ reference segments. Analysis was restricted to V-J combinations with a frequency above 0.0001, which covered about 99% of repertoires. The TCS score was defined as F50 (clonal expansion) divided by E x V (chaos), with BLOSUM62-based TCRdist calculated between CDR3 peptides within each V-J. Welch's t-statistics and random forest reduced fewer than 550 V-J features to 10 to 15, which were used in a naive Bayes classifier (R e1071). No statistical method was used to fix the sample size in advance, and group allocation was not hidden from the investigators. TCR Vbeta CDR3 sequencing of 135 peripheral blood samples (around 45 ophthalmopathy, over 70 hyperthyroidism and roughly 17 progressor patients) is reported in the paper.

The receptor was isolated from a woman aged 25-40 years with Graves disease. Donor details come from another sample of the same person, matched by shared clones. Material: peripheral blood mononuclear cells (PBMCs), obtained at new diagnosis, from a patient treated with antithyroid drugs. This sequence uses TRBV5-1 and TRBJ2-5, with a tentative D gene TRBD2 over 6 matching bases. The CDR3: CASSPGDTRSSRPYF. At the DNA level, the sequence is TGCGCCAGCAGCCCGGGAGACACAAGGTCTTCCCGTCCGTACTTC.